This TCR beta chain is from a study of OX40 agonist ivuxolimab in advanced cancers. Overall study findings and caveats: Among T cells, CD8+ cells averaged more expanded clones than CD4+ cells.

As concerns this clone: Its antigen remains unknown.

In germline, CDR1 is SQVTM, CDR2 ANQGSEA. Trimming removed 7 bases at V and 5 bases at J, with 14 bases between. This CDR3 is built from 12 residues. Libraries were prepared by immunoSEQ multiplex PCR; TCRdb keeps only in-frame clonotypes and omits some of them. The sample has 40,000 to 45,000 clones; over 80% are singletons. The starting material was CD4+ or CD8+ T cells sorted from blood, obtained in a trial of the OX40 agonist ivuxolimab. This clonotype originated in an adult with an advanced solid tumor such as melanoma, head and neck, liver or kidney cancer. The chain couples TRBV29-1 to TRBJ2-5, with D hard to call. The CDR3, as DNA: TGCAGCGAATCCCTCCTAGGGGAGACCCAGTACTTC. Its protein is CSESLLGETQYF.